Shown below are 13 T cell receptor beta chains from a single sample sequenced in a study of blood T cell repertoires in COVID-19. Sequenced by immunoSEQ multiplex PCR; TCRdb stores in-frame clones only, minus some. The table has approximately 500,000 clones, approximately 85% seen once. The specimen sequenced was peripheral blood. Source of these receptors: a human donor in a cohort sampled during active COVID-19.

The CDR3 DNA reads as TGCAGCGTTACCCGGTCTGGTGGAAACACCATATATTTT. Amino acids: CSVTRSGGNTIYF. The V call is TRBV29-1, the J call TRBJ1-3, with D unresolved. In germline, CDR1 is SQVTM, CDR2 ANQGSEA. The CDR3 is 13 amino acids. The germline V and J ends were trimmed by 5 bases and 3 bases, with 11 bases remaining between them.

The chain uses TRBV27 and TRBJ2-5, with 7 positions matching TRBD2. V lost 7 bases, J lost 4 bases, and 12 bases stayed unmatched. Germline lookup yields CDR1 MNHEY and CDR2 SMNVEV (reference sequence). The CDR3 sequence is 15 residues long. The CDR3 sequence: CASTNLGEGSETQYF. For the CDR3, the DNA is TGTGCCAGCACCAATCTGGGGGAGGGCTCAGAGACCCAGTACTTC.

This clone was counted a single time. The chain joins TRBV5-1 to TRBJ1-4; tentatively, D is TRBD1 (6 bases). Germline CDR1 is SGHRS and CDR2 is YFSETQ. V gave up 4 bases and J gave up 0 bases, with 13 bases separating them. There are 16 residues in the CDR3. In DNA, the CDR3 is TGCGCCAGCAGCATAGGACAGATATCAACTAATGAAAAACTGTTTTTT. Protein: CASSIGQISTNEKLFF.

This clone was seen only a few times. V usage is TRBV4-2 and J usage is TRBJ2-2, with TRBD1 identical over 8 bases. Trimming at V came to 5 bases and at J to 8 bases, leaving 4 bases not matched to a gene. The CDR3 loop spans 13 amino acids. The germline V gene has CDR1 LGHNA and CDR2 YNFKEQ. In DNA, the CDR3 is TGTGCCAGCAGCGCGGACAGGGCGGGGGAGCTGTTTTTT. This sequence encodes CASSADRAGELFF.

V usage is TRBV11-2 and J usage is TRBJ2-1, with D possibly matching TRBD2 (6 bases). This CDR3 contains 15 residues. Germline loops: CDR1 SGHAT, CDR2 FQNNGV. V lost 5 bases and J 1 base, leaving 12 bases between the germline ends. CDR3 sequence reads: CASSQGLISYNEQFF. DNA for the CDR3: TGTGCCAGCAGCCAGGGACTGATTTCCTACAATGAGCAGTTCTTC.

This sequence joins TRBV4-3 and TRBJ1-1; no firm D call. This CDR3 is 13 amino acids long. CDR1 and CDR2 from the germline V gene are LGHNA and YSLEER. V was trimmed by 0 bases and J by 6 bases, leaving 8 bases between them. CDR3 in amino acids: CASSQDRRAEAFF. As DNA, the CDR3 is TGCGCCAGCAGCCAAGATCGGAGGGCTGAAGCTTTCTTT.

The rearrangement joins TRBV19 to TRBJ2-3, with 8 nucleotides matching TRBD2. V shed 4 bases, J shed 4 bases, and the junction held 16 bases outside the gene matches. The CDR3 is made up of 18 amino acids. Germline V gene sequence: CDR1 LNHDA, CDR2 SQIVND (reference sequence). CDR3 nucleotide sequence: TGTGCCAGTAGTAAAAAAGTTGGCGGGAGGAGCTTTCCAGATACGCAGTATTTT. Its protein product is CASSKKVGGRSFPDTQYF. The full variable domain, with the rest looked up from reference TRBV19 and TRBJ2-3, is DGGITQSPKYLFRKEGQNVTLSCEQNLNHDAMYWYRQDPGQGLRLIYYSQIVNDFQKGDIAEGYSVSREKKESFPLTVTSAQKNPTAFYLCASSKKVGGRSFPDTQYFGPGTRLTVL.

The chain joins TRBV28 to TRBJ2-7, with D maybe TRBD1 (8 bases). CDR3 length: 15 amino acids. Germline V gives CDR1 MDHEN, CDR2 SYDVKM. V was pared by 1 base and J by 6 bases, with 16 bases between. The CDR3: CASSLSTGVAGEQYF. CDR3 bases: TGTGCCAGCAGTTTATCGACAGGGGTAGCGGGCGAGCAGTACTTC.

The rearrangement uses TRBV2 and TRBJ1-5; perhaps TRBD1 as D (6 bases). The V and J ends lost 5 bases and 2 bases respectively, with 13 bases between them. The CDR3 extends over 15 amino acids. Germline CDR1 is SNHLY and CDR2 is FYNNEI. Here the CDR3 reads CASSPDSGGNQPQHF. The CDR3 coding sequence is TGTGCCAGCAGTCCGGATTCAGGGGGCAATCAGCCCCAGCATTTT.

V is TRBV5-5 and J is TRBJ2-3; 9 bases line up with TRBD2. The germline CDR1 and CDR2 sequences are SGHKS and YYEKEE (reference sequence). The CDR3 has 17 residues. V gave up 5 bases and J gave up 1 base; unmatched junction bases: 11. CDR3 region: CASSSTPAGGGTDTQYF. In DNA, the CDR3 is TGTGCCAGCAGTTCGACCCCAGCGGGAGGAGGCACAGATACGCAGTATTTT.

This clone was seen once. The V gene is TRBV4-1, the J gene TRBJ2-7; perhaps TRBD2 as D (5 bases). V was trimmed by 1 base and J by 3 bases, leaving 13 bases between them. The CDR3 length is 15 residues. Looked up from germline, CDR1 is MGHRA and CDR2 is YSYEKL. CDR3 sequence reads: CASSQGRQEDYEQYF. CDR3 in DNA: TGCGCCAGCAGCCAAGGACGGCAGGAGGACTACGAGCAGTACTTC.

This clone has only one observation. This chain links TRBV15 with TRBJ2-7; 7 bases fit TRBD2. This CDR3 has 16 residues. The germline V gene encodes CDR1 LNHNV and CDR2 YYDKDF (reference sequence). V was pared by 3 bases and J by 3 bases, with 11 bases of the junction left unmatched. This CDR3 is CATSRREGIAIYEQYF. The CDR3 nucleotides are TGTGCCACCAGCAGGAGGGAGGGCATAGCTATCTACGAGCAGTACTTC.

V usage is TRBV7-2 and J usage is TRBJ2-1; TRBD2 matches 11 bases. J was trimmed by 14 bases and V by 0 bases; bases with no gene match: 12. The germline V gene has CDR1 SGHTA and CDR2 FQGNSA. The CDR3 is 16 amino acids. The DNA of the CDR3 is TGTGCCAGCAGCTTAGCTAGCGGGAGGGGCGTTATGGGGGAGTTCTTC. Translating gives CASSLASGRGVMGEFF.